Shown below are 29 T cell receptor beta chains from a single sample sequenced in a study of blood T cell repertoires in COVID-19. This table comes from immunoSEQ multiplex PCR, and its TCRdb copy is limited to in-frame clones, with some not included. The sample yields around 65,000 clones, around 80% seen once. Sequences were obtained from peripheral blood. These receptors originate from a human donor in a cohort sampled during active COVID-19.

The rearrangement uses TRBV7-2 and TRBJ1-5, with D possibly matching TRBD1 (6 bases). This CDR3 comprises 17 residues. The V gene lost 5 bases and the J gene lost 7 bases, with 24 bases spanning the gap. Germline V gives CDR1 SGHTA, CDR2 FQGNSA. The CDR3 is CASSPEGGFGVGQPQHF. The CDR3 DNA reads as TGTGCCAGCAGCCCTGAGGGGGGGTTCGGGGTCGGACAGCCCCAGCATTTT.

The genes are TRBV10-3 and TRBJ2-1; 12 bases map to TRBD2. Unmatched junction bases numbered 6, after V lost 0 bases and J lost 9 bases. The CDR3 covers 16 residues. Germline loops: CDR1 ENHRY, CDR2 SYGVKD. CDR3 sequence reads: CAISESRLAGEGEQFF. CDR3 coding DNA: TGTGCCATCAGTGAGTCCCGACTAGCGGGAGAAGGTGAGCAGTTCTTC.

The rearrangement joins TRBV11-2 to TRBJ2-2; no reliable D call. The CDR3 runs to 15 residues. Trimming cost V 0 bases and J 6 bases, with 11 bases left between them. Germline V gene data show CDR1 as SGHAT and CDR2 as FQNNGV. CDR3 nucleotide sequence: TGTGCCAGCAGCTTAGATCGGTTCGTTGCCGGGGAGCTGTTTTTT. Translated, it gives CASSLDRFVAGELFF.

The chain combines TRBV30 with TRBJ1-2; TRBD1 agrees at 8 bases. The CDR3 runs to 15 residues. The germline CDR1 and CDR2 sequences are GTSNPN and SVGIG (reference sequence). The V segment lost 7 bases and the J segment 2 bases; nucleotides outside the gene matches: 12. The CDR3 DNA reads as TGTGCCTCCTACCGGGACAGGACGATAAACTATGGCTACACCTTC. It encodes CASYRDRTINYGYTF.

The chain combines TRBV25-1 with TRBJ1-1; D is unclear. Trimming stripped 4 bases from V and 3 bases from J, with 9 bases between. Looked up from germline, CDR1 is MGHDK and CDR2 is SYGVNS. The CDR3 totals 13 residues. CDR3 loop: CASSATAYTEAFF. In nucleotides, the CDR3 is TGTGCCAGCAGTGCCACAGCATACACTGAAGCTTTCTTT.

CDR3 loop: CASSQSMGREGRPSSYEQYF. The DNA of the CDR3 is TGCGCCAGCAGTCAATCGATGGGGCGGGAGGGCCGCCCTAGCTCCTACGAGCAGTACTTC. The chain has TRBV23-1 and TRBJ2-7; 9 bases align to TRBD2. TRBV23-1 falls under the ORF class, with uncertain function. V lost 0 bases, J lost 0 bases, and 15 bases stayed unmatched. The CDR3 is 20 amino acids.

The gene calls are TRBV7-8 and TRBJ2-1; D may be TRBD2 (6 bases). The CDR3 is made up of 15 amino acids. Trimming shortened V by 5 bases and J by 9 bases, and 20 bases separated the two germline ends. CDR1 is SGHVS, CDR2 FQNEAQ, per germline. For the CDR3, the DNA is TGTGCCAGCAGCCCCAGACAAACGGGGGAAGGTGAGCAGTTCTTC. Encoded protein: CASSPRQTGEGEQFF.

This clone was counted a few times. This sequence joins TRBV4-1 and TRBJ2-5, with D tentatively TRBD2 (5 bases). This CDR3 is 18 amino acids long. The V gene lost 0 bases and the J gene lost 5 bases, with 22 bases spanning the gap. Germline values: CDR1 MGHRA, CDR2 YSYEKL. DNA for the CDR3: TGCGCCAGCAGCCAAGATAATTTACGTAGGACTCCTGGGGAGACCCAGTACTTC. Translating it yields CASSQDNLRRTPGETQYF.

This chain uses TRBV3-1 (or the pseudogene TRBV3-2) with TRBJ1-2; 9 positions agree with TRBD1. CDR3 length equals 17 residues. J was trimmed by 6 bases and V by 0 bases; bases with no gene match: 11. From germline, CDR1 is LGHDT and CDR2 YNNKEL (reference sequence). Written as DNA, the CDR3 is TGTGCCAGCAGCCAAGATCTAATGGGGGACAGGGAAAATGGCTACACCTTC. Amino acid sequence: CASSQDLMGDRENGYTF.

The genes are TRBV7-9 and TRBJ1-4; D is ambiguous. The V and J ends lost 1 base and 8 bases respectively, with 14 bases between them. Germline CDR1 SEHNR, CDR2 FQNEAQ (reference sequence). The CDR3 runs 15 residues. The CDR3 protein is CASSLGPGVNEKLFF. CDR3 nucleotides: TGTGCCAGCAGCTTAGGGCCCGGGGTAAACGAAAAACTGTTTTTT.

The chain couples TRBV11-2 to TRBJ2-5, with D unresolved. V was trimmed by 2 bases and J by 4 bases, leaving 11 bases between them. CDR1 and CDR2 (germline): SGHAT, FQNNGV. This CDR3 region has 14 residues. The CDR3: CASSLYLIPETQYF. CDR3 nucleotides: TGTGCCAGCAGCTTATATTTAATCCCAGAGACCCAGTACTTC.

The chain carries TRBV19 and TRBJ1-1; D might be TRBD1 (6 bases). Trimming removed 8 bases at V and 0 bases at J, with 10 bases between. Germline V lookup: CDR1 LNHDA, CDR2 SQIVND (reference sequence). There are 13 residues in the CDR3. The CDR3 sequence: CASGTRLNTEAFF. As DNA, the CDR3 is TGTGCCAGTGGGACACGATTGAACACTGAAGCTTTCTTT.

This clone was recorded a few times. The rearrangement joins TRBV6-1 to TRBJ2-5; 12 positions match TRBD2. Germline loops: CDR1 MNHNS, CDR2 SASEGT. V trimming: 3 bases; J trimming: 4 bases; junction bases outside the gene matches: 6. This CDR3 spans 16 amino acids. CDR3 sequence (DNA): TGTGCCAGCAGTGAGTCTAGCGGGAGGGGTTCAGAGACCCAGTACTTC. This gives the protein CASSESSGRGSETQYF.

The chain is built from TRBV18 and TRBJ1-1; D gene unclear. V lost 6 bases and J 4 bases, leaving 15 bases between the germline ends. Germline loops: CDR1 KGHSH, CDR2 LQKENI. The CDR3 has 14 residues. CDR3 bases: TGTGCCAGCTCGACGGGCCCGGGGAGCACTGAAGCTTTCTTT. The encoded protein is CASSTGPGSTEAFF.

CDR3 sequence: CASSLQGVDEQYF. For the CDR3, the DNA is TGTGCCAGCAGCTTGCAGGGGGTGGACGAGCAGTACTTC. This chain links TRBV5-4 with TRBJ2-7, with TRBD1 matching over 7 bases. Germline lookup yields CDR1 SGHNT and CDR2 YYREEE (reference sequence). Trimming at V came to 1 base and at J to 5 bases, leaving 3 bases not matched to a gene. The CDR3 extends over 13 amino acids.

This clone was seen only once. The rearrangement uses TRBV6-6 and TRBJ1-1, with D uncertain. The V gene lost 7 bases and the J gene lost 0 bases, with 12 bases spanning the gap. Germline CDR1 and CDR2: MNHNY and SVGAGI (reference sequence). This CDR3 comprises 14 residues. The CDR3 DNA reads TGTGCCAGCATGTACAGCAAATTGAACACTGAAGCTTTCTTT. Translated, it gives CASMYSKLNTEAFF.

This rearrangement joins TRBV11-2 to TRBJ1-1; D remains ambiguous. The germline gives CDR1 SGHAT, CDR2 FQNNGV. The V end lost 5 bases, the J end lost 2 bases, and 15 bases lay between the germline ends. The CDR3 has 15 amino acids. CDR3 protein: CASSRNRQANTEAFF. The CDR3 nucleotides are TGTGCCAGCAGCCGAAACCGACAAGCCAACACTGAAGCTTTCTTT.

As for this clone: One junction end does not reproduce the germline sequence, and a read error may be involved. The V gene is TRBV19, the J gene TRBJ1-1; D call uncertain. Per the germline V gene, CDR1 is LNHDA and CDR2 is SQIVND (reference sequence). The CDR3 totals 8 residues. Written as DNA, the CDR3 is TGTGCCATCACCCAGGTTCTTTTT. This encodes CAITQVLF.

This clone was detected only a few times. The chain couples TRBV6-6 to TRBJ2-7; D may be TRBD2 (6 bases). Germline V lookup: CDR1 MNHNY, CDR2 SVGAGI (reference sequence). Trimming removed 0 bases at V and 4 bases at J, with 10 bases between. This CDR3 spans 14 amino acids. The CDR3 region is CASSYSYGSYEQYF. The CDR3 DNA sequence: TGTGCCAGCAGTTACTCTTACGGGAGTTACGAGCAGTACTTC.

This chain connects TRBV14 to TRBJ2-1; D is unresolved. The CDR3 has 13 residues. CDR1 is SGHDN and CDR2 is FVKESK in the germline V gene. V lost 3 bases, J lost 6 bases, and 9 bases lay in between. CDR3: CASSQGNVNEQFF. The DNA for the CDR3 is TGTGCCAGCAGCCAGGGCAACGTCAATGAGCAGTTCTTC.

This sequence joins TRBV19 and TRBJ2-2; 9 nucleotides align to TRBD1. The CDR3 runs to 15 residues. Germline trimming cut 10 bases from V and 5 bases from J; bases unmatched to any gene: 11. CDR1 is LNHDA and CDR2 is SQIVND in the germline V gene (reference sequence). The CDR3 sequence is CATTEQGAGTGELFF. The CDR3 DNA follows: TGTGCCACGACAGAACAGGGGGCAGGGACCGGGGAGCTGTTTTTT.

This chain links TRBV7-3 with TRBJ2-7, with D possibly TRBD2 on 6 matching bases. Germline V gives CDR1 SGHTA, CDR2 FQGTGA. This CDR3 region has 15 residues. V lost 1 base to trimming and J lost 2 bases, with 12 bases between them. The CDR3 reads CASSLSSGGPYEQYF. CDR3 coding DNA: TGTGCCAGCAGCTTAAGTAGCGGAGGGCCCTACGAGCAGTACTTC.

This clone was observed once. The chain carries TRBV11-3 and TRBJ1-1; 8 bases map to TRBD1. Germline V gene data show CDR1 as SGHNT and CDR2 as YENEEA. This CDR3 is 15 amino acids long. With V trimmed by 5 bases and J by 7 bases, 12 bases remained unmatched. The CDR3 protein is CASSPRTGKCFEAFF. DNA of the CDR3: TGTGCCAGCAGCCCGCGGACAGGGAAGTGTTTTGAAGCTTTCTTT.

The J gene is TRBJ2-3, the V gene TRBV28; perhaps TRBD2 as D (5 bases). Germline assignment: CDR1 MDHEN and CDR2 SYDVKM. The CDR3 has 13 residues. V was clipped by 7 bases and J by 0 bases, with 8 bases between them. For the CDR3, the DNA is TGTGCCAGCAAAGAGGGTAGCACAGATACGCAGTATTTT. Its protein product is CASKEGSTDTQYF.

This clone showed up just once. CDR3 residues: CASSQEPRTGGVKSYEQYF. The CDR3 DNA is TGCGCCAGCAGCCAAGAACCCCGGACAGGGGGCGTCAAATCCTACGAGCAGTACTTC. The chain is built from TRBV4-3 and TRBJ2-7; 11 bases are a match to TRBD1. The CDR3 runs 19 residues. Germline V gene lookup returns CDR1 LGHNA and CDR2 YSLEER. V shed 0 bases and J 1 base; nucleotides not matched to a gene: 11.

This chain links TRBV5-1 with TRBJ2-5, with 14 bases lining up with TRBD2. The trim removed 4 bases at V and 5 bases at J, leaving 13 bases unmatched. This CDR3 comprises 18 residues. The germline gives CDR1 SGHRS, CDR2 YFSETQ. The CDR3, as DNA: TGCGCCAGCAGCACAGGCGGACTAGCGGGGGGCCTCCGGGAGACCCAGTACTTC. This encodes CASSTGGLAGGLRETQYF.

The chain uses TRBV5-6 and TRBJ2-7, with D tentatively TRBD1 (6 bases). This CDR3 spans 13 amino acids. With 2 bases removed from V and 1 base from J, the gap between germline ends came to 7 bases. Germline V lookup: CDR1 SGHDT, CDR2 YYEEEE. CDR3 amino acids: CASSFQGSYEQYF. The CDR3 bases are TGTGCCAGCAGCTTTCAGGGGTCCTACGAGCAGTACTTC.

CDR3 nucleotides: TGTGCCAGCAGTTTTTCGGAGTACAATGAGCAGTTCTTC. The encoded protein is CASSFSEYNEQFF. The gene calls are TRBV27 and TRBJ2-1; no reliable D call. This CDR3 region has 13 residues. Germline V CDR1 and CDR2: MNHEY, SMNVEV (reference sequence). With 3 bases removed from V and 4 bases from J, the gap between germline ends came to 7 bases.

V is TRBV10-1 and J is TRBJ2-7; 8 bases line up with TRBD1. Germline CDR1 WNHNN, CDR2 SYGVQD (reference sequence). The CDR3 is 12 amino acids. J lost 6 bases, V lost 8 bases, and 6 bases had no gene match. CDR3 loop: CASAPGGGEQYF. Written as DNA, the CDR3 is TGCGCCAGCGCTCCAGGGGGCGGCGAGCAGTACTTC.